These 14 T cell receptor beta chains came from one sample sequenced in a study of blood T cell repertoires in COVID-19. Measured with immunoSEQ multiplex PCR; TCRdb has only the in-frame clones, and not every one. The sample has about 200,000 clones; less than 85% are singletons. Sequencing was carried out using PBMCs or T cells enriched from blood (not recorded which). Receptor source: a woman aged 60 to 75 with acute COVID-19.

The V gene is TRBV11-3, the J gene TRBJ1-1; no clear D. Trimming removed 5 bases at V and 6 bases at J, with 13 bases between. There are 13 residues in the CDR3. Germline V lookup: CDR1 SGHNT, CDR2 YENEEA. CDR3 residues: CASSSPRVPEAFF. In nucleotides, the CDR3 is TGTGCCAGCAGCAGTCCCCGGGTGCCTGAAGCTTTCTTT.

The chain uses TRBV28 and TRBJ1-2; 9 bases match TRBD1. V lost 7 bases and J lost 7; bases outside the gene matches: 4. The CDR3 sequence is 12 residues long. The germline V gene has CDR1 MDHEN and CDR2 SYDVKM. The CDR3 region is CASNKQGAGYTF. DNA of the CDR3: TGTGCCAGCAATAAACAGGGGGCTGGCTACACCTTC.

The rearrangement links TRBV7-2 to TRBJ1-1; TRBD1 matches at 7 bases. The J segment lost 4 bases and the V segment lost 5 bases, leaving 10 bases of the junction unmatched. The germline V gene encodes CDR1 SGHTA and CDR2 FQGNSA. This CDR3 is 15 amino acids long. The DNA of the CDR3 is TGTGCCAGCAGCATTACAGGGGCCGGGGGCACTGAAGCTTTCTTT. Protein product: CASSITGAGGTEAFF.

The chain combines TRBV6-2 or TRBV6-3 with TRBJ2-5, with 16 bases identical to TRBD2. The trim removed 1 base at V and 4 bases at J, leaving 6 bases unmatched. The CDR3 contains 18 residues. Germline assignment: CDR1 MNHEY and CDR2 SVGEGT. The CDR3 DNA reads TGTGCCAGCAGTTACTACTCCGGGACTAGCGGGAGGGCAGAGACCCAGTACTTC. The encoded protein is CASSYYSGTSGRAETQYF.

The rearrangement links TRBV11-2 to TRBJ1-2; D is perhaps TRBD1 (6 bases). Trimming shortened V by 8 bases and J by 8 bases, and 24 bases separated the two germline ends. CDR3 length: 15 residues. The germline CDR1 and CDR2 sequences are SGHAT and FQNNGV. The CDR3 nucleotides are TGTGCCAGCGGTAGCTTAGGGCACAGGGTGGGCGGCTACACCTTC. It yields the protein CASGSLGHRVGGYTF.

This clone was seen only once. The chain has TRBV7-2 and TRBJ1-5; D unresolved. CDR3 length equals 14 residues. Germline lookup yields CDR1 SGHTA and CDR2 FQGNSA. The V gene lost 0 bases and the J gene lost 0 bases, with 3 bases spanning the gap. The CDR3 spells CASSLAYSNQPQHF. The CDR3 DNA sequence: TGTGCCAGCAGCTTAGCATATAGCAATCAGCCCCAGCATTTT.

CDR3 protein: CASSRLVTGGNGYTF. The CDR3, as DNA: TGTGCCAGCAGCCGCCTAGTGACAGGGGGCAATGGCTACACCTTC. The rearrangement uses TRBV3-1 (or the pseudogene TRBV3-2) and TRBJ1-2; TRBD1 aligns across 10 bases. Germline lookup yields CDR1 LGHDT and CDR2 YNNKEL (reference sequence). V was pared by 4 bases and J by 6 bases, with 8 bases of the junction left unmatched. The CDR3 is 15 residues long.

This rearrangement joins TRBV12-3 or TRBV12-4 to TRBJ1-2, with 9 bases aligning to TRBD1. The J segment lost 8 bases and the V segment lost 5 bases, leaving 3 bases of the junction unmatched. There are 12 residues in the CDR3. The CDR3: CASSRTGVGYTF. The CDR3 coding sequence is TGTGCCAGCAGTCGGACAGGGGTGGGCTACACCTTC.

The V gene is TRBV2, the J gene TRBJ2-5, with 8 bases lining up with TRBD2. Germline lookup yields CDR1 SNHLY and CDR2 FYNNEI. J gave up 5 bases and V 5 bases, and 10 bases lay outside the gene matches. This CDR3 is 15 amino acids long. The CDR3 reads CASSRGSGSWETQYF. The CDR3 coding sequence is TGTGCCAGCAGTCGGGGGAGCGGGAGTTGGGAGACCCAGTACTTC.

The CDR3 DNA reads as TGCAGTGCCTCGACAGAGTATGGCTACACCTTC. It codes for CSASTEYGYTF. This chain joins TRBV20-1 and TRBJ1-2, with D perhaps TRBD1 (5 bases). The CDR3 loop spans 11 amino acids. CDR1 is DFQATT and CDR2 is SNEGSKA in the germline V gene (reference sequence). V was pared by 6 bases and J by 5 bases, with 10 bases between.

The chain uses TRBV7-8 and TRBJ2-1, with D tentatively TRBD2 (6 bases). Trimming removed 1 base from V and 9 bases from J, with 13 bases in between. This CDR3 contains 14 residues. CDR1 is SGHVS, CDR2 FQNEAQ, per germline. CDR3 sequence (DNA): TGTGCCAGCAGCTTAGGAGGGATCGGGGGTGAGCAGTTCTTC. As protein: CASSLGGIGGEQFF.

The V and J genes are TRBV5-1 and TRBJ1-5; possible D gene TRBD1, 5 bases. The germline V gene has CDR1 SGHRS and CDR2 YFSETQ. V lost 9 bases and J lost 0, with 19 bases in between. The CDR3 is 16 amino acids. This chain's CDR3 is CAIQGHCFFSNQPQHF. The CDR3 DNA reads TGCGCCATCCAGGGCCATTGTTTTTTTAGCAATCAGCCCCAGCATTTT.

This rearrangement joins TRBV3-1 (or the pseudogene TRBV3-2) to TRBJ1-2; possible D gene TRBD1, 6 bases. V was trimmed by 0 bases and J by 2 bases, leaving 13 bases between them. This CDR3 region has 16 residues. Per the germline V gene, CDR1 is LGHDT and CDR2 is YNNKEL (reference sequence). The CDR3 spells CASSQDWTADNYGYTF. The CDR3 bases are TGTGCCAGCAGCCAAGATTGGACAGCCGACAACTATGGCTACACCTTC.

This rearrangement joins TRBV27 to TRBJ2-7, with unresolved D. The ends were cut back, 3 bases at V and 0 bases at J, with 9 bases in the middle. From germline, CDR1 is MNHEY and CDR2 SMNVEV (reference sequence). This CDR3 has 14 residues. For the CDR3, the DNA is TGTGCCAGCAGTTTGAGCCAGGCCTCCTACGAGCAGTACGTC. This codes for CASSLSQASYEQYV.